These T cell receptor beta chains were read from a single sample in a study of cytomegalovirus exposure and HLA in healthy donors. The repertoire was sequenced with immunoSEQ multiplex PCR; TCRdb's copy has only in-frame clones and lacks some. The table counts 130,000 or so clones; about 1.8% lies in the top ten. Material: PBMCs. The receptors here all came from a man between 18 and 29 years old in good health and CMV-seronegative. Both conserved end residues are part of each CDR3. The D gene is left open where the match is weak.

TRBD2,TRBJ2-3,TRBV6-5,CASSSGLAGRTDTQYF,TGTGCCAGCAGTTCTGGACTAGCGGGACGCACAGATACGCAGTATTTT
TRBD2,TRBJ2-1,TRBV14,CASSLRTSGSIYEQFF,TGTGCCAGCAGCCTCCGGACTAGCGGGAGTATTTATGAGCAGTTCTTC
.,TRBJ2-1,TRBV19,CASRGEFDEQFF,TGTGCCAGTAGAGGAGAGTTTGATGAGCAGTTCTTC
TRBD2,TRBJ2-1,TRBV6-5,CASSRGLAGDIEQFF,TGTGCCAGCAGCCGGGGACTAGCGGGGGATATTGAGCAGTTCTTC
TRBD1,TRBJ2-7,TRBV25-1,CASSEPGTVNEQYF,TGTGCCAGCAGTGAGCCTGGGACAGTAAACGAGCAGTACTTC
.,TRBJ1-6,TRBV2,CASSEQGFSYNSPLHF,TGTGCCAGCAGTGAACAGGGCTTCTCCTATAATTCACCCCTCCACTTT
TRBD1,TRBJ2-7,TRBV30,CAWSEGQLYEQYF,TGTGCCTGGAGTGAGGGACAGCTCTACGAGCAGTACTTC
TRBD2,TRBJ2-1,TRBV5-5,CASSLAWLAGQGSNYNEQFF,TGTGCCAGCAGCTTGGCCTGGCTAGCGGGCCAGGGTTCTAACTACAATGAGCAGTTCTTC
TRBD2,TRBJ2-5,TRBV19,CASSTGGPQETQYF,TGTGCCAGTAGTACGGGGGGGCCACAAGAGACCCAGTACTTC
TRBD2,TRBJ2-7,TRBV6-5,CASRPGLADYEQYF,TGTGCCAGCAGACCGGGACTAGCGGACTACGAGCAGTACTTC
.,TRBJ2-2,TRBV14,CASSQDRGTGELFF,TGTGCCAGCAGCCAAGATCGGGGCACCGGGGAGCTGTTTTTT
.,TRBJ2-2,TRBV19,CASSAGLRTGELFF,TGTGCCAGTAGTGCGGGACTCCGGACCGGGGAGCTGTTTTTT
.,TRBJ2-7,TRBV7-9,CASSAQGSGESRYEQYF,TGTGCCAGCAGCGCACAAGGGTCGGGGGAGTCCCGCTACGAGCAGTACTTC
.,TRBJ2-2,TRBV13,CASSSGPGDTGELFF,TGTGCCAGCAGTTCGGGACCAGGGGATACCGGGGAGCTGTTTTTT
.,TRBJ1-2,TRBV19,CASSESAAGDYGYTF,TGTGCCAGTAGTGAATCCGCGGCAGGGGATTATGGCTACACCTTC
TRBD1,TRBJ2-7,TRBV15,CATSRGRQGADEQYF,TGTGCCACCAGCAGAGGGAGACAGGGGGCGGACGAGCAGTACTTC
.,TRBJ2-1,TRBV29-1,CSVEDPRTEVYNEQFF,TGCAGCGTTGAAGATCCCAGGACAGAAGTTTACAATGAGCAGTTCTTC
.,TRBJ1-1,TRBV7-3,CASSTGKTEAFF,TGTGCCAGCAGCACAGGGAAAACTGAAGCTTTCTTT
.,TRBJ2-2,TRBV28,CASNVADGAGELFF,TGTGCCAGCAACGTAGCGGATGGGGCCGGGGAGCTGTTTTTT
TRBD2,TRBJ2-1,TRBV5-6,CASSALLAEQFF,TGTGCCAGCAGCGCGCTACTAGCGGAGCAGTTCTTC
TRBD2,TRBJ2-7,TRBV6-1,CASCPGGSPYEQYF,TGTGCCAGCTGCCCCGGGGGGTCCCCCTACGAGCAGTACTTC
.,TRBJ1-3,TRBV11-1,CASSLDAWGLSGNTIYF,TGTGCCAGCAGCTTAGATGCCTGGGGCCTCTCTGGAAACACCATATATTTT
.,TRBJ2-3,TRBV9,CASSGERGDTQYF,TGTGCCAGCAGTGGCGAACGGGGAGATACGCAGTATTTT
TRBD1,TRBJ1-3,TRBV19,CASNDQGVYSGNTIYF,TGTGCCAGCAATGACCAGGGGGTTTACTCTGGAAACACCATATATTTT
.,TRBJ2-3,TRBV5-4,CASSLAADTQYF,TGTGCCAGCAGCTTGGCGGCAGATACGCAGTATTTT
.,TRBJ2-7,TRBV30,CAWSVETCYEQYF,TGTGCCTGGAGTGTAGAGACATGCTACGAGCAGTACTTC
TRBD2,TRBJ2-7,TRBV11-3,CASSSGLAGEQYF,TGTGCCAGCAGCTCGGGACTAGCGGGAGAGCAGTACTTC
.,TRBJ1-1,TRBV5-1,CASSPGHTNTEAFF,TGCGCCAGCAGCCCGGGACATACGAACACTGAAGCTTTCTTT
.,TRBJ1-5,TRBV7-9,CASSKDSSNQPQHF,TGTGCCAGCAGCAAAGACAGTAGCAATCAGCCCCAGCATTTT
.,TRBJ1-4,TRBV7-9,CASSGSGPGDEKLFF,TGTGCCAGCAGCGGCTCAGGACCGGGGGATGAAAAACTGTTTTTT
.,TRBJ1-2,TRBV30,CAWTSLPTYGYTF,TGTGCCTGGACCTCACTCCCCACCTATGGCTACACCTTC
TRBD1,TRBJ1-5,TRBV28,CASSRTGTTGNQPQHF,TGTGCCAGCAGTCGGACAGGGACTACGGGCAATCAGCCCCAGCATTTT
.,TRBJ2-2,TRBV7-9,CASSLIKQALTGELFF,TGTGCCAGCAGCTTGATAAAACAGGCACTCACCGGGGAGCTGTTTTTT
.,TRBJ2-2,TRBV29-1,CSATTGPTGELFF,TGCAGCGCAACGACAGGCCCCACCGGGGAGCTGTTTTTT
TRBD1,TRBJ1-4,TRBV5-1,CASSPGQGDEKLFF,TGCGCCAGCAGCCCAGGACAGGGAGACGAAAAACTGTTTTTT
.,TRBJ1-4,TRBV7-6,CASTETVSTNEKLFF,TGTGCCAGCACTGAAACTGTATCAACTAATGAAAAACTGTTTTTT
.,TRBJ2-1,TRBV5-4,CASSVGGREQFF,TGTGCCAGCAGCGTGGGGGGCAGGGAACAGTTCTTC
TRBD1,TRBJ1-4,TRBV7-9,CASSSPGTGYEKLFF,TGTGCCAGCAGCTCCCCCGGGACAGGGTATGAAAAACTGTTTTTT
.,TRBJ2-3,TRBV29-1,CSVDLSAADTQYF,TGCAGCGTTGACTTATCGGCGGCAGATACGCAGTATTTT
TRBD2,TRBJ2-7,TRBV29-1,CSVGLAGASGIHEQYF,TGCAGCGTTGGGCTAGCGGGAGCCTCAGGGATCCACGAGCAGTACTTC
TRBD1,TRBJ2-3,TRBV14,CASSQQTGRFVDTQYF,TGTGCCAGCAGCCAACAGACAGGGCGATTTGTGGATACGCAGTATTTT
.,TRBJ2-7,TRBV10-3,CAISESGVQQYF,TGTGCCATCAGTGAGTCGGGCGTGCAGCAGTACTTC
TRBD2,TRBJ2-2,TRBV19,CASIRASGSPGELFF,TGTGCCAGTATAAGGGCTAGCGGGAGCCCCGGGGAGCTGTTTTTT
.,TRBJ1-1,TRBV7-2,CASSLVVRGYRPEAFF,TGTGCCAGCAGCTTAGTTGTCAGGGGATATAGACCCGAAGCTTTCTTT
TRBD2,TRBJ2-1,TRBV9,CASSENAGGAYEQFF,TGTGCCAGCAGCGAAAACGCCGGGGGGGCTTATGAGCAGTTCTTC
TRBD1,TRBJ2-7,TRBV18,CASSPDRVSEQYF,TGTGCCAGCTCACCCGACAGGGTAAGCGAGCAGTACTTC
TRBD1,TRBJ1-4,TRBV9,CASSETGTGGPKLFF,TGTGCCAGCAGCGAAACCGGGACAGGGGGCCCAAAACTGTTTTTT
.,TRBJ2-6,TRBV7-9,CASSLAVAGELDVLTF,TGTGCCAGCAGCTTAGCGGTGGCAGGGGAATTGGACGTCCTGACTTTC
TRBD1,TRBJ1-1,TRBV9,CASSDGDRGDTEAFF,TGTGCCAGCAGCGACGGGGACAGGGGGGACACTGAAGCTTTCTTT
.,TRBJ2-3,TRBV5-8,CASSSGTYTDTQYF,TGTGCCAGCAGCTCCGGGACTTACACAGATACGCAGTATTTT
.,TRBJ1-4,TRBV4-1,CASSQYNEKLFF,TGCGCCAGCAGCCAATATAATGAAAAACTGTTTTTT
TRBD1,TRBJ1-2,TRBV6-4,CASSDSGTGFYGYTF,TGTGCCAGCAGTGACTCCGGGACAGGGTTCTATGGCTACACCTTC
TRBD1,TRBJ2-6,TRBV5-1,CASSFGDRTASGANVLTF,TGCGCCAGCAGCTTCGGGGACAGGACAGCCTCTGGGGCCAACGTCCTGACTTTC
TRBD1,TRBJ2-5,TRBV29-1,CSVPLTGGGETQYF,TGCAGCGTTCCCCTGACAGGGGGCGGTGAGACCCAGTACTTC
TRBD2,TRBJ2-7,TRBV4-1,CASSQERTSGSYEQYF,TGCGCCAGCAGCCAAGAAAGGACTAGCGGGTCCTACGAGCAGTACTTC
TRBD2,TRBJ2-5,TRBV7-2,CASSKGLAVLQKELKTQYF,TGTGCCAGCAGCAAGGGACTAGCGGTCCTCCAAAAGGAGTTGAAGACCCAGTACTTC
TRBD1,TRBJ2-6,TRBV19,CASSSQGASGANVLTF,TGTGCCAGTAGTTCCCAGGGGGCCTCTGGGGCCAACGTCCTGACTTTC
TRBD2,TRBJ2-1,TRBV28,CASSTPSSGRARDEQFF,TGTGCCAGCAGCACTCCCTCTAGCGGGAGGGCCCGGGATGAGCAGTTCTTC
.,TRBJ2-7,TRBV28,CASSLKMGRNEQYF,TGTGCCAGCAGTTTAAAAATGGGGAGGAACGAGCAGTACTTC